Sequencing of this T cell receptor beta chain was carried out in a study of PD-1 blockade in classical Hodgkin lymphoma (TCRdb year 2020). Context from the whole study: Nivolumab dosing was 3 mg/kg intravenously every 2 weeks, continuing until either disease progression or unacceptable toxicity. A peripheral blood immune signature of response to PD-1 blockade in classical Hodgkin lymphoma was defined using TCR beta sequencing and CyTOF. General conclusions and limits of the study: The study was restricted to a single clinical trial cohort, and the causes of repertoire differences, possibly disease activity or prior therapy, were left undefined. Trial patients with a complete response had baseline diversity similar to that of newly diagnosed patients, while partial responders and progressors had significantly lower diversity. Lower diversity was observed in patients in whom nivolumab was started less than 1 year after ASCT, and these patients were excluded from later analyses so that confounding by immune reconstitution would be avoided. A significant rise by C4D1 was seen in CD4+ but not CD8+ TCR diversity (p=0.0027 vs p=0.16), with the rise being most apparent in complete responders (p=0.02). Baseline TCR diversity was reported to be lower in newly diagnosed patients than in healthy donors, and even lower in relapsed/refractory patients.

This clone was seen once. The antigen it binds to is not known. It has no much larger one-base neighbor in the sample; base qualities were not kept. The CDR3 runs 14 residues from the cysteine to the phenylalanine. Here the CDR3 DNA is all that survives: 42 bases in frame from base 1. Germline trimming amounts to 3 bases on V and 9 bases on J, with 8 as the count of junction bases outside the gene matches. The CDR1 and CDR2 encoded by the germline V gene (reference sequence) are SEHNR and FQNEAQ. Taken with the paper, the label for time point translates to: cycle 2 day 1 (C2D1) of nivolumab. Every trial patient had relapsed after autologous stem cell transplantation, and cohorts A, B and C differed in prior brentuximab vedotin exposure. The trial cohort comprised more than 55 patients with relapsed/refractory classical Hodgkin lymphoma whose best overall responses were complete response, partial response or progressive disease. Single-agent nivolumab was administered to trial patients in the multi-cohort phase II CheckMate 205 trial. An independent review committee assessed best overall response by applying the 2007 International Working Group response criteria. Trial PBMCs were collected immediately before nivolumab initiation (C1D1) and during therapy at cycle 2 day 1 and cycle 4 day 1. Peripheral blood was collected in 8 mL Vacutainer Cell Preparation Tubes, from which PBMCs were isolated by centrifugation and then cryopreserved.

The Qiagen DNeasy kit was used to extract genomic DNA from unsorted PBMCs and from the negatively selected CD4+ and CD8+ fractions. Using primers that anneal to V and J segments, immunoSEQ multiplex PCR amplified the TCR beta CDR3 regions. A synthetic immune receptor repertoire was used to minimize amplification bias, and any remaining bias was removed computationally after sequencing. Turning to the authors' computational methods: Repertoire diversity was quantified as the Shannon entropy index using custom Python scripts. The unsorted, CD4+ and CD8+ repertoires were each analyzed separately, with the exception of combined analyses, where CD4+ and CD8+ sequences were merged in silico. Clonal expansion was defined as at least a 2-fold frequency increase after treatment relative to C1D1, with a pseudocount of 0.5 for undetected baseline clones. Singleton clones were defined as clones with 0 or 1 copy at C1D1, and non-singleton clones were defined as clones with 2 or more copies. Clones expanded in unsorted samples were labelled as CD4+, CD8+ or unknown by matching protein sequences in sorted samples from the same patient. Diversity changes from C1D1 to C4D1 were tested in paired samples using Wilcoxon tests. Not all clones reach the TCRdb copy of this immuneACCESS table, which keeps in-frame sequences only. Checked studies attribute under half of the gap to unresolved V genes and leave the rest unexplained. The V and J calls and clone size are taken from that table; D and trimming were inferred from the DNA. Counted in this sample were some 20,000 clones; roughly 88% of them appeared once. 13% of the sample is held by the ten biggest clonotypes.

The sample consisted of peripheral blood mononuclear cells (PBMCs), taken before the second cycle of nivolumab. This TCR came from a human donor with classical Hodgkin lymphoma. This chain joins TRBV7-9 to TRBJ2-1; the central 7 bases match TRBD2. CDR3 sequence: CASSLSAGEGEQFF. The bases are TGTGCCAGCAGCTTGTCGGCGGGGGAAGGTGAGCAGTTCTTC.